This T cell receptor (beta chain) appears in the sequencing data of a study of radiotherapy plus CTLA-4 blockade in lung cancer. The CDR3 contains 11 residues. The germline CDR1 and CDR2 sequences are SGDLS and YYNGEE. The V end was cut by 6 bases, the J end by 8 bases, with 11 bases between. Study-wide results and caveats: Early clonal dynamics of blood T cells, together with interferon-beta, were reported as the best response predictor. Expansion in blood of tumor-derived TCR clones was seen after radiotherapy plus ipilimumab.

Produced via immunoSEQ multiplex PCR; TCRdb's table is partial and in-frame only. Among over 60,000 clones listed, 85% to 90% were seen once. On this clone itself: Its antigen remains unidentified.

The chain has TRBV9 and TRBJ1-2, with D tentatively TRBD1 (5 bases). The specimen was peripheral blood, collected from a patient treated with radiotherapy plus ipilimumab. The sequence was collected from a human donor with non-small cell lung cancer who had stable disease on radiotherapy plus ipilimumab. CDR3 nucleotides: TGTGCCAGCACAGGGAGGCAGGGCTACACCTTC. Amino acid sequence: CASTGRQGYTF. Filled out from reference TRBV9 and TRBJ1-2, the complete variable domain reads DSGVTQTPKHLITATGQRVTLRCSPRSGDLSVYWYQQSLDQGLQFLIQYYNGEERAKGNILERFSAQQFPDLHSELNLSSLELGDSALYFCASTGRQGYTFGSGTRLTVV.